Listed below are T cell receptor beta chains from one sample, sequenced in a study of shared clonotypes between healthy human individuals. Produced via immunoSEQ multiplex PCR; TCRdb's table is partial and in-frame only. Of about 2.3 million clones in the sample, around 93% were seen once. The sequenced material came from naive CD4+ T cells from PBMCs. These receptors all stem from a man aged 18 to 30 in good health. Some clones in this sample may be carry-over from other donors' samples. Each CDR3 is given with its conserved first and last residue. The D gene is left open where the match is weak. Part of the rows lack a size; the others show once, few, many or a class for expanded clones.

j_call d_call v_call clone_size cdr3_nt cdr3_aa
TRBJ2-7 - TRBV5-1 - TGCGCCAGCAGCTTGGCAGCGGACCCCTACGAGCAGTACTTC CASSLAADPYEQYF
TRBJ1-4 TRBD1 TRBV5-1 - TGCGCCAGCAGCTTTCAGGGGGTTAATGAAAAACTGTTTTTT CASSFQGVNEKLFF
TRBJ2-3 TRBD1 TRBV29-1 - TGCAGCGAGGGACAGGGGCTAGATACGCAGTATTTT CSEGQGLDTQYF
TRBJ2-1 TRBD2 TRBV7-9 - TGTGCCAGCAGCTTCATTACTAGCGGGAGCTATGAGCAGTTCTTC CASSFITSGSYEQFF
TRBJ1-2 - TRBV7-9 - TGTGCCAGCAGCTTAGGAGTGGCAGGGAATGGCTACACCTTC CASSLGVAGNGYTF
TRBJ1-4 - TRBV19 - TGTGCCAGTAGTCCCCGACGGGGAGCTAATGAAAAACTGTTTTTT CASSPRRGANEKLFF
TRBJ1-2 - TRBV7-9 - TGTGCCAGCAGCTTAGGCAGCCGAGAAGGCTACACCTTC CASSLGSREGYTF
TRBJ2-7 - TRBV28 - TGTGCCAGCACTACCCCGGGGTACGAGCAGTACTTC CASTTPGYEQYF
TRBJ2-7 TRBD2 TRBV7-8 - TGTGCCAGCAGCCCCGTTGGTAGCGGGACCTCCTACGAGCAGTACTTC CASSPVGSGTSYEQYF
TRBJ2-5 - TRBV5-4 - TGTGCCAGCAGCTCTCAAGGGGAGACCCAGTACTTC CASSSQGETQYF
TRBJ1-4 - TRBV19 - TGTGCCAGTAGCCAATATTTTTCAGGGAGATCAACTAATGAAAAACTGTTTTTT CASSQYFSGRSTNEKLFF
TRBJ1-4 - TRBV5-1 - TGCGCCAGCAGCACTGACAGACCGAATGAAAAACTGTTTTTT CASSTDRPNEKLFF
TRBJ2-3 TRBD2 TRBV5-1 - TGCGCCAGCAGCTTGGAGGGTAGCGGGAGGACAGATACGCAGTATTTT CASSLEGSGRTDTQYF
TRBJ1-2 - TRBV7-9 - TGTGCCAGCAGCCGGGGCGGGGAGAATGGCTACACCTTC CASSRGGENGYTF
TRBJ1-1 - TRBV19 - TGTGCCACCGAAGTTGGGGGGCGGACTGAAGCTTTCTTT CATEVGGRTEAFF
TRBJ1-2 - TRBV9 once TGTGCCAGCAGCCCTGGTGGGACTAACTATGGCTACACCTTC CASSPGGTNYGYTF
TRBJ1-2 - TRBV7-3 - TGTGCCAGCAGCCTCTCGGGACACTTAACCTATGGCTACACCTTC CASSLSGHLTYGYTF
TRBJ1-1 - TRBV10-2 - TGCGCCAGCAGTGAGAGAACAGGGAGGTACACTGAAGCTTTCTTT CASSERTGRYTEAFF
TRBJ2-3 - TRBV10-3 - TGTGCCATCAGTGACAGGGGCGATACGCAGTATTTT CAISDRGDTQYF
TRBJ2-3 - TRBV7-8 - TGTGCCAGCAGCTACCGAAATCCCCCTCCTAGCACAGATACGCAGTATTTT CASSYRNPPPSTDTQYF
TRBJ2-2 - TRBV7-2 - TGTGCCAGCAGCCGGAATACCGGGGAGCTGTTTTTT CASSRNTGELFF
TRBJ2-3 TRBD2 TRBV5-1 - TGCGCCAGCAGCTTGAAGCGGGGTAGCACAGATACGCAGTATTTT CASSLKRGSTDTQYF
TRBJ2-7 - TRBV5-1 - TGCGCCAGCAGCTTGGGTGGCAGCTCCTACGAGCAGTACTTC CASSLGGSSYEQYF
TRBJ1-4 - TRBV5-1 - TGCGCCAGCAGCTTGTTGGGGACAAAAAATGAAAAACTGTTTTTT CASSLLGTKNEKLFF
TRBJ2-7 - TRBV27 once TGTGCCAGCAGCGGTACGTACGCCTCCTACGAGCAGTACTTC CASSGTYASYEQYF
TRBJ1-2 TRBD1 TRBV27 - TGTGCCAGCAGACGCCCGGGACAGGGGTCCTACACCTTC CASRRPGQGSYTF
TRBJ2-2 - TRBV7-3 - TGTGCCAGCAGCTTAACGAAGGCCGGGGAGCTGTTTTTT CASSLTKAGELFF
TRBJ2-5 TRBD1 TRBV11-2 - TGTGCCAGCAGCATTCAGGGGGCGGGGGAGACCCAGTACTTC CASSIQGAGETQYF